This entry lists 29 T cell receptor beta chains sequenced from one sample in a study of T-cell reconstitution after alpha-beta-depleted transplantation in children (dated by TCRdb to the mid-2010s). The library was built by means of PCR. The instrument given in TCRdb is Illumina HiSeq 2500. Molecular barcoding was employed in the preparation of TCR libraries, with unique molecular identifiers being used to normalize TCRbeta repertoire quantification. TCRdb ran its own pipeline on the public reads, namely fastp trimming at Q25 and MiXCR clone calling, and kept in-frame beta chains. Rows are unified per CDR3 protein, each entry keeping the most common DNA and genes. The sample includes approximately 93,000 distinct CDR3 sequences, with 6.5% to 8.5% observed a single time. Together, the top ten hold approximately 6.6% of the sample. The sample consisted of PBMCs from the stem cell graft donor, taken from the stem cell graft. Receptors were obtained from a human donor who donated a stem cell graft to a child with congenital amegakaryocytic thrombocytopenia.

This clonotype has at least ten counts. The rearrangement uses TRBV20-1 and TRBJ2-5; 11 bases are shared with TRBD2. The CDR3 totals 13 residues. Germline CDR1 DFQATT, CDR2 SNEGSKA (reference sequence). Trimming at V came to 6 bases and at J to 6 bases, leaving 6 bases not matched to a gene. DNA for the CDR3: TGCAGTGCGCTACTAGCGGGAGAGCAGACCCAGTACTTC. It yields the protein CSALLAGEQTQYF.

This clonotype appeared many times. The J gene is TRBJ2-3, the V gene TRBV6-1; a possible D gene is TRBD1 (5 bases). Trimming took 0 bases from V and 6 from J, leaving 10 bases between them. CDR1 and CDR2 from the germline V gene are MNHNS and SASEGT. The CDR3 extends over 14 amino acids. The CDR3 region has the DNA TGTGCCAGCAGTGAAGCCCCAGGGCCTGATACGCAGTATTTT. Encoded protein: CASSEAPGPDTQYF.

The genes are TRBV4-1 and TRBJ1-6, with a weak D call TRBD1 (5 bases). The CDR3 runs 16 residues. The V end was cut by 1 base, the J end by 8 bases, with 15 bases between. CDR1 and CDR2 from the germline V gene are MGHRA and YSYEKL. CDR3 nucleotide sequence: TGCGCCAGCAGCCAAGCGTTCGCCAGGGCGGATTCACCCCTCCACTTT. Translating gives CASSQAFARADSPLHF.

This clonotype has a handful of counts. The genes are TRBV6-2 or TRBV6-3 and TRBJ2-6; the D is unclear. Germline-derived CDR1 and CDR2 are MNHEY and SVGEGT. Trimming cost V 5 bases and J 2 bases, with 4 bases left between them. The CDR3 has 13 residues. CDR3 nucleotide sequence: TGTGCCAGCAGTCACACTGGGGCCAACGTCCTGACTTTC. This codes for CASSHTGANVLTF.

This clonotype showed up just a few times. This chain links TRBV15 with TRBJ2-4; TRBD1 matches at 7 bases. The CDR3 contains 18 residues. The junction had 9 bases not matched to a gene; V was cut back by 0 bases and J by 1 base. Germline V gene data show CDR1 as LNHNV and CDR2 as YYDKDF (reference sequence). The CDR3 spells CATSRETGLVDAKNIQYF. Here the CDR3 DNA reads TGTGCCACCAGCAGAGAGACAGGGCTGGTGGATGCCAAAAACATTCAGTACTTC.

The gene calls are TRBV28 and TRBJ2-1; 10 bases are a match to TRBD2. Germline loops: CDR1 MDHEN, CDR2 SYDVKM. The CDR3 consists of 15 residues. The junction had 6 bases not matched to a gene; V was cut back by 6 bases and J by 4 bases. The CDR3 loop is CASSQASGRYNEQFF. The CDR3, as DNA: TGTGCCAGCAGCCAGGCTAGCGGGAGATACAATGAGCAGTTCTTC.

This clonotype was found once. The chain joins TRBV3-1 to TRBJ2-3; 8 nucleotides align to TRBD2. The length of the CDR3 is 18 residues. Losses at the gene ends were 10 bases for V and 0 bases for J; bases not matched to a gene: 18. Germline assignment: CDR1 LGHDT and CDR2 YNNKEL (reference sequence). The chain's CDR3 is CATCQGGLAVSSTDTQYF. DNA of the CDR3: TGTGCCACCTGCCAAGGAGGACTAGCAGTATCTAGCACAGATACGCAGTATTTT.

The V call is TRBV7-7, the J call TRBJ2-5, with 9 bases that match TRBD2. Looked up from germline, CDR1 is SSHAT and CDR2 is FNYEAQ (reference sequence). This CDR3 contains 16 residues. The J segment lost 6 bases and the V segment lost 5 bases, leaving 13 bases of the junction unmatched. The CDR3 here is CASSPRSSGGFKTQYF. The CDR3 bases are TGTGCCAGCAGCCCCCGGAGTAGCGGGGGTTTCAAGACCCAGTACTTC.

This clonotype has a count of ten or more. The rearrangement joins TRBV5-5 to TRBJ1-1; 7 bases are shared with TRBD1. CDR1 is SGHKS and CDR2 is YYEKEE in the germline V gene (reference sequence). The V and J ends lost 2 bases and 11 bases, in that order; junction bases with no gene match: 12. This CDR3 contains 14 residues. CDR3 DNA sequence: TGTGCCAGCAGCTTAGTTCGGGACAGACGGGGGGCTTTCTTT. It translates to CASSLVRDRRGAFF.

This clonotype has a count of ten or more. The chain carries TRBV7-2 and TRBJ2-1; 8 bases are shared with TRBD2. The CDR3 spans 16 residues. J was trimmed by 0 bases and V by 5 bases; bases with no gene match: 6. Germline values: CDR1 SGHTA, CDR2 FQGNSA. The CDR3 is CASSISGTSSYNEQFF. The DNA of the CDR3 is TGTGCCAGCAGCATTTCCGGGACTAGCTCCTACAATGAGCAGTTCTTC.

This clonotype showed up many times. V is TRBV4-1 and J is TRBJ1-4; 7 bases match TRBD1. Germline assignment: CDR1 MGHRA and CDR2 YSYEKL. J lost 8 bases, V lost 1 base, and 10 bases had no gene match. The CDR3 sequence is 16 residues long. CDR3 nucleotide sequence: TGCGCCAGCAGCCAAGCGTCAGGGGGGGGTTGGGAAAAACTGTTTTTT. This gives the protein CASSQASGGGWEKLFF.

For this clonotype: A much larger clone lies a single base off, so this may be a read error. The chain is built from TRBV25-1 and TRBJ2-3, with 11 bases fitting TRBD1. CDR3 size: 15 residues. Germline loops: CDR1 MGHDK, CDR2 SYGVNS. Losses at the gene ends were 7 bases for V and 4 bases for J; bases not matched to a gene: 7. This chain's CDR3 is CASMPGTGGPDTQYF. The CDR3 bases are TGTGCCAGCATGCCCGGGACAGGGGGGCCAGATACGCAGTATTTT.

This chain uses TRBV4-2 with TRBJ2-1; D is tentatively TRBD1 or TRBD2 (5 bases each). The CDR3 extends over 15 amino acids. Germline CDR1 is LGHNA and CDR2 is YNFKEQ. V lost 4 bases and J lost 0, with 10 bases in between. The CDR3 DNA sequence: TGTGCCAGCAGCCCCCGGGACCTCTCCTACAATGAGCAGTTCTTC. As protein: CASSPRDLSYNEQFF.

The table lists this clonotype with many counts. Relative to the germline gene, one junction end is altered; a read error may explain this. The CDR3 DNA reads as TGTGCCATCGGTGAGGGGACTGAAGCTTTCTTT. It encodes CAIGEGTEAFF. This sequence joins TRBV10-3 and TRBJ1-1, with D possibly matching TRBD1 (5 bases). Germline V lookup: CDR1 ENHRY, CDR2 SYGVKD. The CDR3 consists of 11 residues.

This clonotype was observed many times. The CDR3 DNA reads TGTGCCAGCAGGCGCCCTGGGGCGAACAACTACGAGCAGTACTTC. Translation: CASRRPGANNYEQYF. This chain links TRBV7-2 with TRBJ2-7; possible D gene TRBD1, 5 bases. The CDR3 is 15 residues long. Germline lookup yields CDR1 SGHTA and CDR2 FQGNSA. Trimming took off 6 bases at V and 3 bases at J, with 18 bases between the two ends.

With regard to this clonotype: With a much larger clone just one base away, this may be a read error. The chain has TRBV12-3 or TRBV12-4 and TRBJ1-2; D is unclear. Trimming took off 7 bases at V and 4 bases at J, with 16 bases between the two ends. This CDR3 has 14 amino acids. DNA of the CDR3: TGTGCCAGCATTTTTGATTCAGGCGGCTATGGCTACACCTTC. Protein sequence: CASIFDSGGYGYTF.

In its sample, this clonotype was seen a few times. The chain has TRBV6-1 and TRBJ1-5, with 8 bases identical to TRBD1. The CDR3 sequence is 15 residues long. In germline, CDR1 is MNHNS, CDR2 SASEGT. J was trimmed by 6 bases and V by 4 bases; bases with no gene match: 8. In nucleotides, the CDR3 is TGTGCCAGCAGTGGATTGGCAGGGGGCCCTCAGCCCCAGCATTTT. As protein: CASSGLAGGPQPQHF.

Sample share makes this clonotype medium-sized. Written as DNA, the CDR3 is TGCAGTGTCAGAACTGGGCCACGTTCACCCCTCCACTTT. It is translated as CSVRTGPRSPLHF. This chain uses TRBV20-1 with TRBJ1-6; D not certain. CDR1 DFQATT and CDR2 SNEGSKA come from the germline V gene (reference sequence). V gave up 7 bases and J gave up 9 bases, with 16 bases separating them. CDR3 length equals 13 residues.

This clonotype was detected many times. V is TRBV12-3 or TRBV12-4 and J is TRBJ2-2; possible D gene TRBD2, 5 bases. This CDR3 is built from 15 residues. Trimming left V 3 bases short and J 6 bases short, with 14 bases between. The chain's CDR3 is CASSLARGWAGELFF. CDR3 DNA sequence: TGTGCCAGCAGTTTGGCTAGAGGGTGGGCCGGGGAGCTGTTTTTT.

This clonotype was detected many times. The CDR3 DNA sequence: TGTGCCAGCAGCGGGGACAGCTTCACAGATACGCAGTATTTT. As protein: CASSGDSFTDTQYF. The rearrangement uses TRBV5-5 and TRBJ2-3, with 7 bases lining up with TRBD1. This CDR3 contains 14 residues. Trimming at V came to 4 bases and at J to 2 bases, leaving 4 bases not matched to a gene. Germline V gene sequence: CDR1 SGHKS, CDR2 YYEKEE (reference sequence).

This clonotype was observed many times. The chain carries TRBV4-3 and TRBJ2-2; the match to TRBD2 covers 7 bases. V shed 0 bases and J 6 bases; nucleotides not matched to a gene: 7. The germline CDR1 and CDR2 sequences are LGHNA and YSLEER. This CDR3 comprises 16 residues. In DNA form, the CDR3 reads TGCGCCAGCAGCCAAGATTCCCGACTAGCTCCCGGGGAGCTGTTTTTT. This encodes CASSQDSRLAPGELFF.

At least ten counts were recorded for this clonotype. The chain uses TRBV5-1 and TRBJ2-7, with D unclear. Germline V lookup: CDR1 SGHRS, CDR2 YFSETQ. Trimming removed 0 bases at V and 2 bases at J, with 9 bases between. This CDR3 has 14 residues. CDR3 protein: CASSLAGDPYEQYF. CDR3 bases: TGCGCCAGCAGCTTGGCGGGTGACCCCTACGAGCAGTACTTC.

This chain connects TRBV30 to TRBJ1-2; 8 bases align to TRBD1. This CDR3 contains 13 residues. J was trimmed by 6 bases and V by 1 base; bases with no gene match: 4. CDR1 is GTSNPN, CDR2 SVGIG, per germline (reference sequence). In nucleotides, the CDR3 is TGTGCCTGGAGTGGGACAGGGCTGGATGGCTACACCTTC. It translates to CAWSGTGLDGYTF.

This clonotype showed up many times. This chain joins TRBV7-6 and TRBJ2-7; the D gene is possibly TRBD1 (6 bases). CDR3 size: 15 residues. Germline values: CDR1 SGHVS, CDR2 FNYEAQ. V was trimmed by 4 bases and J by 4 bases, leaving 17 bases between them. CDR3 DNA: TGTGCCAGCAGCTCACAGGGCGTGCTGGGTTACGAGCAGTACTTC. As protein: CASSSQGVLGYEQYF.

The sample holds many counts of this clonotype. The chain couples TRBV12-3 or TRBV12-4 to TRBJ2-7; D is unclear. The length of the CDR3 is 14 residues. The V and J ends lost 3 bases and 2 bases respectively, with 11 bases between them. The CDR3, as DNA: TGTGCCAGCAGTTTCGTCAGCCAGGCCTACGAGCAGTACTTC. The encoded protein is CASSFVSQAYEQYF.

The chain joins TRBV11-2 to TRBJ1-6, with a tentative D call TRBD1 (6 bases). The CDR3 has 15 residues. V was clipped by 2 bases and J by 3 bases, with 8 bases between them. Germline lookup yields CDR1 SGHAT and CDR2 FQNNGV. CDR3 loop: CASSLRTDYNSPLHF. For the CDR3, the DNA is TGTGCCAGCAGCTTAAGGACAGACTATAATTCACCCCTCCACTTT. The complete variable domain, with remaining parts taken from reference TRBV11-2 and TRBJ1-6, reads EAGVAQSPRYKIIEKRQSVAFWCNPISGHATLYWYQQILGQGPKLLIQFQNNGVVDDSQLPKDRFSAERLKGVDSTLKIQPAKLEDSAVYLCASSLRTDYNSPLHFGNGTRLTVT.

This clonotype occurred many times. The CDR3 nucleotides read TGCAGTGCTAGAGGAGGGACCGAGGAAAAACTGTTTTTT. It is translated as CSARGGTEEKLFF. The chain is built from TRBV20-1 and TRBJ1-4; D might be TRBD1 (5 bases). Germline V gene sequence: CDR1 DFQATT, CDR2 SNEGSKA (reference sequence). Trimming took 1 base from V and 8 from J, leaving 11 bases between them. The CDR3 totals 13 residues.

This clonotype was seen repeatedly, ten times or more. The J gene is TRBJ2-3, the V gene TRBV12-3 or TRBV12-4; no clear D. Between the trimmed V and J ends, which lost 5 bases and 1 base, there was a span of 10 bases. CDR3 size: 14 residues. CDR3 region: CASSGPEGTDTQYF. The CDR3 bases are TGTGCCAGCAGTGGGCCCGAGGGCACAGATACGCAGTATTTT.

V gene TRBV6-1 combines with J gene TRBJ2-7; TRBD2 matches 8 bases. CDR1 MNHNS and CDR2 SASEGT come from the germline V gene. There are 13 residues in the CDR3. V dropped 7 bases and J dropped 6; count of bases not matched to a gene: 8. CDR3 sequence reads: CASNPAGVLEQYF. The CDR3 nucleotides read TGTGCCAGCAATCCAGCGGGAGTCCTCGAGCAGTACTTC.